This TCR beta chain was sequenced for a study of technical replicates of blood from a handful of donors. The assay was immunoSEQ multiplex PCR, and TCRdb's table has in-frame clones only and misses some. This sample has more than 90,000 clones, with about 94% found just once. This CDR3 region has 13 residues. Germline V gene data show CDR1 as ENHRY and CDR2 as SYGVKD. V was pared by 0 bases and J by 9 bases, with 9 bases between. The receptor was derived from a human donor in good health. Sequencing input: T cells isolated from PBMCs. The V gene is TRBV10-3, the J gene TRBJ2-1, with D hard to call. The CDR3, as DNA: TGTGCCATCAGTGAGTCAGGTAGCCTTGAGCAGTTCTTC. Translating gives CAISESGSLEQFF.